Shown below are 16 T cell receptor beta chains from a single sample sequenced in a study of CD8 T cells in ankylosing spondylitis. TCRdb called the 5' RACE reads again in MiXCR, with one record for every CDR3 protein. The data hold 450,000 or so distinct CDR3 sequences, with roughly a quarter observed a single time. Study-wide findings and caveats: Typical of ankylosing spondylitis blood, it appeared, was a TCR beta motif of several highly homologous variants.

What these receptors recognize is not known. The sequenced sample consisted of blood, either unsorted or a sorted T cell fraction (not recorded which). Every receptor here comes from a male donor with ankylosing spondylitis.

This clonotype was recorded a few times. This sequence joins TRBV7-2 and TRBJ2-5; 7 bases fit TRBD2. Germline trimming cut 7 bases from V and 3 bases from J; bases unmatched to any gene: 11. The CDR3 contains 15 residues. Germline values: CDR1 SGHTA, CDR2 FQGNSA. CDR3 nucleotides: TGTGCCAGCATCCCCTGGGGAGGGGACGAAGAGACCCAGTACTTC. This encodes CASIPWGGDEETQYF.

This clonotype was seen ten or more times. The J gene is TRBJ1-2, the V gene TRBV10-2; D gene uncertain. Per germline, CDR1 WSHSY and CDR2 SAAADI. This CDR3 is 12 amino acids long. V was clipped by 3 bases and J by 2 bases, with 4 bases between them. The CDR3 region is CASSDRNYGYTF. The CDR3 coding sequence is TGCGCCAGCAGTGACAGAAACTATGGCTACACCTTC.

The genes are TRBV2 and TRBJ2-1; TRBD2 matches at 7 bases. Germline CDR1 reads SNHLY; CDR2 reads FYNNEI. This CDR3 comprises 13 residues. Trimming took 7 bases from V and 0 from J; bases not matched to a gene: 0. The CDR3 loop is CASIAGSYNEQFF. The CDR3 coding sequence is TGTGCCAGCATAGCGGGCTCCTACAATGAGCAGTTCTTC.

The chain combines TRBV5-1 with TRBJ2-2, with D uncertain. The CDR3 loop spans 14 amino acids. V was cut by 4 bases and J by 5 bases, with 12 bases left in between. CDR1 is SGHRS, CDR2 YFSETQ, per germline. For the CDR3, the DNA is TGCGCCAGCAGCCCCGTGCCCGGGACCGGGGAGCTGTTTTTT. As protein: CASSPVPGTGELFF.

DNA for the CDR3: TGCGCCAGCAGCTTGGTCGCGGGGAAGGAGCAGTTCTTC. This codes for CASSLVAGKEQFF. The chain carries TRBV5-1 and TRBJ2-1, with D perhaps matching TRBD2 (6 bases). CDR3 size: 13 residues. Germline CDR1 reads SGHRS; CDR2 reads YFSETQ. With 0 bases removed from V and 10 bases from J, the gap between germline ends came to 11 bases.

The gene calls are TRBV11-2 and TRBJ2-1; D is undetermined. The CDR3 is 14 residues long. The V gene's germline CDR1 is SGHAT and CDR2 FQNNGV. Trimming pared 2 bases from V and 8 bases from J, leaving 13 bases between. The CDR3 here is CASSLRFVSYEQFF. The CDR3 DNA follows: TGTGCCAGCAGCTTAAGGTTTGTGAGCTATGAGCAGTTCTTC.

V is TRBV14 and J is TRBJ2-7, with TRBD2 identical over 10 bases. The germline CDR1 and CDR2 sequences are SGHDN and FVKESK. The CDR3 totals 16 residues. The V segment lost 4 bases and the J segment 5 bases; nucleotides outside the gene matches: 11. Here the CDR3 reads CASSRRTSGRPHEQYF. CDR3 in DNA: TGTGCCAGCAGCCGACGGACTAGCGGCCGCCCCCACGAGCAGTACTTC.

The genes are TRBV5-1 and TRBJ1-4; D gene uncertain. The ends were cut back, 0 bases at V and 7 bases at J, with 13 bases in the middle. The CDR3 sequence is 15 residues long. CDR1 SGHRS and CDR2 YFSETQ come from the germline V gene. CDR3 sequence: CASSLDTWDGEKLFF. In nucleotides, the CDR3 is TGCGCCAGCAGCTTGGACACCTGGGATGGTGAAAAACTGTTTTTT.

In its sample, this clonotype was seen many times. The junction shows a germline mismatch at one end, possibly a read error. The genes are TRBV5-1 and TRBJ2-3; D is unresolved. The germline CDR1 and CDR2 sequences are SGHRS and YFSETQ. There are 13 residues in the CDR3. CDR3 nucleotide sequence: TGTGCCAGCAGCTGGGGTAGCACAGATACGCAGTATTTT. Amino acid sequence: CASSWGSTDTQYF.

This clonotype has a count of ten or more. V is TRBV12-3 or TRBV12-4 and J is TRBJ1-1; the D gene is possibly TRBD1 (5 bases). CDR3 size: 13 residues. The V end lost 5 bases, the J end lost 1 base, and 8 bases lay between the germline ends. The DNA of the CDR3 is TGTGCCAGCAGTGGGGGGGGGAACACTGAAGCTTTCTTT. Translated, it gives CASSGGGNTEAFF.

The V gene is TRBV11-2, the J gene TRBJ1-6, with TRBD1 as a possible D gene (5 bases). V lost 5 bases to trimming and J lost 6 bases, with 11 bases between them. CDR3 length: 14 amino acids. In germline, CDR1 is SGHAT, CDR2 FQNNGV. CDR3 protein: CASSPTEGNSPLHF. For the CDR3, the DNA is TGTGCCAGCAGCCCGACAGAGGGTAATTCACCCCTCCACTTT.

The chain's CDR3 is CASSQNPNGIHSYNEQFF. In DNA, the CDR3 is TGTGCCAGCAGTCAAAACCCGAACGGAATACACTCCTACAATGAGCAGTTCTTC. V gene TRBV2 combines with J gene TRBJ2-1; D remains unclear. The germline gives CDR1 SNHLY, CDR2 FYNNEI. This CDR3 spans 18 amino acids. Deletions cut 5 bases from V and 0 bases from J, with 20 bases between.

This clonotype was counted only a few times. The chain carries TRBV18 and TRBJ1-1; D unclear. The V and J ends lost 6 bases and 6 bases respectively, with 8 bases between them. The length of the CDR3 is 11 residues. CDR1 KGHSH and CDR2 LQKENI come from the germline V gene. As DNA, the CDR3 is TGTGCCAGCTCGACCGGCGCTGAAGCTTTCTTT. It is translated as CASSTGAEAFF.

This rearrangement joins TRBV7-9 to TRBJ2-7, with 8 bases aligning to TRBD1. This CDR3 has 15 residues. J lost 5 bases, V lost 1 base, and 7 bases had no gene match. CDR1 is SEHNR and CDR2 is FQNEAQ in the germline V gene (reference sequence). CDR3 DNA: TGTGCCAGCAGCTTAGAGGGCAGGGGGCGGGACGAGCAGTACTTC. This sequence encodes CASSLEGRGRDEQYF.

This clonotype has only one observation. This chain connects TRBV3-1 to TRBJ1-2; 7 bases are a match to TRBD1. V was clipped by 1 base and J by 7 bases; unmatched bases: 9. There are 15 residues in the CDR3. The germline gives CDR1 LGHDT, CDR2 YNNKEL (reference sequence). The CDR3 DNA is TGTGCCAGCAGCCAAGCCTTTGGACAGGTCTCTGGCTACACCTTC. It is translated as CASSQAFGQVSGYTF.

The chain carries TRBV27 and TRBJ1-1, with a possible D match to TRBD1 (5 bases). Germline CDR1 is MNHEY and CDR2 is SMNVEV (reference sequence). Trimming removed 6 bases from V and 5 bases from J, with 22 bases in between. The CDR3 totals 16 residues. As DNA, the CDR3 is TGTGCCAGCAGCACTTCACAACCTCAGGGTAAGACTGAAGCTTTCTTT. Protein sequence: CASSTSQPQGKTEAFF.